This entry describes one T cell receptor (beta chain). Across about two dozen US areas, participants ranged in age from roughly 18 to 95 years. The germline V gene encodes CDR1 SGHDT and CDR2 YYEEEE. The CDR3 contains 15 residues. V dropped 2 bases and J dropped 2 bases, with 8 bases sitting between them. How the authors handled the data: Amplification of reference gene primers was used by the study to estimate nucleated cell counts. TCRdb's copy holds only in-frame clones and misses some; the assay was immunoSEQ multiplex PCR. That table gives V, J and clone size, and the DNA gave D and trimming. The data hold roughly 190,000 clones, with about 88% observed a single time. This record belongs to a study of blood T cell repertoires in COVID-19. Study summary: Samples of COVID-19 (acute and convalescent) were obtained from the United States, Italy and Spain. PBMCs, B-cell-depleted T cells, or T cells provided the cDNA or gDNA that made up the material.

The clonotype was recovered from a woman aged 25-40 years who had recovered from COVID-19. Material: PBMCs or T cells enriched from blood (not recorded which). The chain has TRBV5-6 and TRBJ1-6; D uncertain. CDR3 amino acids: CASSFQVAYNSPLHF. Here the CDR3 DNA reads TGTGCCAGCAGCTTTCAGGTGGCCTATAATTCACCCCTCCACTTT.